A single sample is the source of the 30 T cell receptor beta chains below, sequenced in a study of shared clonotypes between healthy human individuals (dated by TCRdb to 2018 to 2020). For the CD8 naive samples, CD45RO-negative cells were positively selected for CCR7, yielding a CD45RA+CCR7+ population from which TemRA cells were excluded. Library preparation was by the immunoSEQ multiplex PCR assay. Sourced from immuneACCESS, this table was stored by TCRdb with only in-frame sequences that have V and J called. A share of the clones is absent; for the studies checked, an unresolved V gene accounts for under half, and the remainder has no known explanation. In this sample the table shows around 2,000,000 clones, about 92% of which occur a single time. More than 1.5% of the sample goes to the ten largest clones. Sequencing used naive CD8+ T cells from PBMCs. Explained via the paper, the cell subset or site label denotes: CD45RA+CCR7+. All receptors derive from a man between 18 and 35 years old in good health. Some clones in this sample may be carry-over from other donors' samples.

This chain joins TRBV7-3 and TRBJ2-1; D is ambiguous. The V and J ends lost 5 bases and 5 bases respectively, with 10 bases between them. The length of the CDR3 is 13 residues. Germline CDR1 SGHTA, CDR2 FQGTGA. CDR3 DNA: TGTGCCAGCAGCCCCTCAGCGAACAATGAGCAGTTCTTC. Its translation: CASSPSANNEQFF.

DNA for the CDR3: TGTGCCAGCAGCGTAGCACTCCTAGCCTACAATGAGCAGTTCTTC. Translation gives CASSVALLAYNEQFF. The chain links TRBV9 to TRBJ2-1, with D hard to call. The ends were cut back, 0 bases at V and 2 bases at J, with 9 bases in the middle. Germline CDR1 and CDR2: SGDLS and YYNGEE. This CDR3 contains 15 residues.

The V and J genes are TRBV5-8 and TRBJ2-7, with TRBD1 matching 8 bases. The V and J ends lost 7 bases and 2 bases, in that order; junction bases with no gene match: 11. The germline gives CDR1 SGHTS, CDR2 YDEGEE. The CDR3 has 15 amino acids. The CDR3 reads CASVFDRGPPYEQYF. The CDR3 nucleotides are TGTGCCAGCGTATTTGACAGGGGTCCTCCCTACGAGCAGTACTTC.

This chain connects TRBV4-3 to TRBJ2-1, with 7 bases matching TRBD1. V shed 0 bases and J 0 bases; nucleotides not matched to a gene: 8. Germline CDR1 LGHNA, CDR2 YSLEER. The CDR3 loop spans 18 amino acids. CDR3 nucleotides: TGCGCCAGCAGCCAAGATCTCCGACAGGGTAGCTCCTACAATGAGCAGTTCTTC. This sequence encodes CASSQDLRQGSSYNEQFF.

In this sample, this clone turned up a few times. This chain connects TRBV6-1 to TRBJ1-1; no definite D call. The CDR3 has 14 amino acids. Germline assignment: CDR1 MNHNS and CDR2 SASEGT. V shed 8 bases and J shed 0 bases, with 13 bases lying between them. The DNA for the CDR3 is TGTGCCAGCCCCTTCAAGGCGTTGAACACTGAAGCTTTCTTT. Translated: CASPFKALNTEAFF.

The DNA for the CDR3 is TGTGCCAGCAGCCAATACCGGGACAGGGTTTCTGAAGCTTTCTTT. Translation gives CASSQYRDRVSEAFF. V and J are TRBV4-2 and TRBJ1-1, with 9 bases identical to TRBD1. The V gene end was trimmed by 2 bases and the J gene end by 6 bases; junction bases not matched to a gene: 7. This CDR3 is 15 amino acids long. Germline-derived CDR1 and CDR2 are LGHNA and YNFKEQ.

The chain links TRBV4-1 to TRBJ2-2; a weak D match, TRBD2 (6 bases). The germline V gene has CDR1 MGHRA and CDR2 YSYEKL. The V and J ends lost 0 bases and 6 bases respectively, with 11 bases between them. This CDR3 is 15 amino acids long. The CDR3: CASSQERDVAGELFF. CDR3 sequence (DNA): TGCGCCAGCAGCCAAGAGCGGGATGTAGCCGGGGAGCTGTTTTTT.

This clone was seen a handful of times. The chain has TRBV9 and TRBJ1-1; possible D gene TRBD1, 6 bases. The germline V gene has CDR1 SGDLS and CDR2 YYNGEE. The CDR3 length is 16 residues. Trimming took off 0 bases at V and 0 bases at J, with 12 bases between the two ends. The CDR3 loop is CASSVEGGSMNTEAFF. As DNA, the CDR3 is TGTGCCAGCAGCGTAGAGGGGGGCAGCATGAACACTGAAGCTTTCTTT.

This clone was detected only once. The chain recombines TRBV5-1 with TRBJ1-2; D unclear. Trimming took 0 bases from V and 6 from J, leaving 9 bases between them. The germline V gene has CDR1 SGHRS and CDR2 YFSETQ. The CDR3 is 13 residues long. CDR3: CASSLVGNDGYTF. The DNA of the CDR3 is TGCGCCAGCAGCTTGGTAGGGAATGATGGCTACACCTTC.

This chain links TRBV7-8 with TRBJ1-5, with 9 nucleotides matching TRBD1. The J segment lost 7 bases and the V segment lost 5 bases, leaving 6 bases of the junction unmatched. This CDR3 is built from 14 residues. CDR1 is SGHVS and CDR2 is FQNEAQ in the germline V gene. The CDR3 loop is CASSLYRGPQPQHF. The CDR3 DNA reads TGTGCCAGCAGCCTTTACAGGGGGCCCCAGCCCCAGCATTTT.

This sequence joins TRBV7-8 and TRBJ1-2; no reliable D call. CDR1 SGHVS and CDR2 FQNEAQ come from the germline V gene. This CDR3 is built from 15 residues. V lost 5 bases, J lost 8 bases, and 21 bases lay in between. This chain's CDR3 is CASSQQPGSADGYTF. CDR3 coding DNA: TGTGCCAGCAGCCAACAGCCGGGTTCTGCCGACGGCTACACCTTC.

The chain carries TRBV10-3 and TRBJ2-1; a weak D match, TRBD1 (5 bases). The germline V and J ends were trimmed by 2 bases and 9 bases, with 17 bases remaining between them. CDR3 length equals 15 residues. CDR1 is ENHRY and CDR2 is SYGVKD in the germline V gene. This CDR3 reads CAISETSGPSFEQFF. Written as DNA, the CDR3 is TGTGCCATCAGTGAGACGTCAGGGCCCTCGTTTGAGCAGTTCTTC.

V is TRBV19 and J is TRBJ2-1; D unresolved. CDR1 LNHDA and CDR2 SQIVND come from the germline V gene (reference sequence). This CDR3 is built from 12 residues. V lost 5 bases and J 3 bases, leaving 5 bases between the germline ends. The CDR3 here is CASSWDYNEQFF. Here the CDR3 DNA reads TGTGCCAGTAGTTGGGACTACAATGAGCAGTTCTTC.

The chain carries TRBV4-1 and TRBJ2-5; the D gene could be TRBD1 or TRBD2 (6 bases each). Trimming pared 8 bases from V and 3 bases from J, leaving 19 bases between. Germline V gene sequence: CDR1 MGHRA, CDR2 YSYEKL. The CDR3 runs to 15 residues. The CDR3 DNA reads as TGCGCCAGCGGACACTCCGCCGGGGGCGAAGAGACCCAGTACTTC. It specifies CASGHSAGGEETQYF.

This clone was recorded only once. The DNA for the CDR3 is TGCAGCGTTCATCCGGGACAGGGGAATACTGAAGCTTTCTTT. Its protein is CSVHPGQGNTEAFF. V and J are TRBV29-1 and TRBJ1-1, with 10 bases aligning to TRBD1. Germline CDR1 is SQVTM and CDR2 is ANQGSEA. The CDR3 runs 14 residues. V was clipped by 5 bases and J by 5 bases; unmatched bases: 8. Looking up the rest from reference TRBV29-1 and TRBJ1-1 gives the full variable domain: SAVISQKPSRDICQRGTSLTIQCQVDSQVTMMFWYRQQPGQSLTLIATANQGSEATYESGFVIDKFPISRPNLTFSTLTVSNMSPEDSSIYLCSVHPGQGNTEAFFGQGTRLTVV.

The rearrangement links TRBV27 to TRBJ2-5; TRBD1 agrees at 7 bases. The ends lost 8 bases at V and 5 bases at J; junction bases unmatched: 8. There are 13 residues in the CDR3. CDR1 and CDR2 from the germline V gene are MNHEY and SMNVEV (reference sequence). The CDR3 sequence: CASAPQGDETQYF. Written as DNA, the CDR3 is TGTGCCAGCGCCCCTCAGGGGGACGAGACCCAGTACTTC.

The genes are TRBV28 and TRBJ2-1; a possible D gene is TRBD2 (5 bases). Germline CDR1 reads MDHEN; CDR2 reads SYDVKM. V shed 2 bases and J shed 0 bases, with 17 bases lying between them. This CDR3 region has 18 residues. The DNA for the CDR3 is TGTGCCAGCAGTTTACCCTCCAGGACTGTTTCCTCCTACAATGAGCAGTTCTTC. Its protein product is CASSLPSRTVSSYNEQFF.

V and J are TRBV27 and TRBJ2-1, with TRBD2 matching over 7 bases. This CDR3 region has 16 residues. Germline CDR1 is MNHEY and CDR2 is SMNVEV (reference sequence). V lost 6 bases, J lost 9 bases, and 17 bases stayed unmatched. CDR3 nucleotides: TGTGCCAGCAGGTCGGGAGTGGGACTCTGGGAGGGTGAGCAGTTCTTC. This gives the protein CASRSGVGLWEGEQFF.

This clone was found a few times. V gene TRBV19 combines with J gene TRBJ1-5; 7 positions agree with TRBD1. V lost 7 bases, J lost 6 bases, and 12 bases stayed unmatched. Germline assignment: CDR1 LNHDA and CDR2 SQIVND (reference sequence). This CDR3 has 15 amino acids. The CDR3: CASNIDREGVQPQHF. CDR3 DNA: TGTGCCAGTAATATCGACAGGGAGGGAGTTCAGCCCCAGCATTTT.

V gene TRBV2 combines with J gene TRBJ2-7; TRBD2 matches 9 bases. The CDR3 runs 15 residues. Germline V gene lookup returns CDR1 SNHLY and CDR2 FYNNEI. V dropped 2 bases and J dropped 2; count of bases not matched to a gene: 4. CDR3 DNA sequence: TGTGCCAGCAGTGAAACCCCTAGCGGGGCCTACGAGCAGTACTTC. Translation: CASSETPSGAYEQYF. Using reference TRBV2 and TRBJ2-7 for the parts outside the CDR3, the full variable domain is EPEVTQTPSHQVTQMGQEVILRCVPISNHLYFYWYRQILGQKVEFLVSFYNNEISEKSEIFDDQFSVERPDGSNFTLKIRSTKLEDSAMYFCASSETPSGAYEQYFGPGTRLTVT.

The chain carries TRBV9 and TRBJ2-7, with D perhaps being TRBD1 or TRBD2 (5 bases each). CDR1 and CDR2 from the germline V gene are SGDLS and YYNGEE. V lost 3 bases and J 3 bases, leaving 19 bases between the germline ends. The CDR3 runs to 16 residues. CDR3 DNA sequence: TGTGCCAGCAGCGAAGGGGACGGGTGGGCCTTCTACGAGCAGTACTTC. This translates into CASSEGDGWAFYEQYF.

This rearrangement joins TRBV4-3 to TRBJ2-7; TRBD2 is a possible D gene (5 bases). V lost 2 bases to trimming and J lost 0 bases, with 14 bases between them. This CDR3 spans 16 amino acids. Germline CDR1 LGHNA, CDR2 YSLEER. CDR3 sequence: CASSQTQRSSSYEQYF. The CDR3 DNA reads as TGCGCCAGCAGCCAAACCCAGCGGTCGAGCTCCTACGAGCAGTACTTC.

The CDR3 is CASSSFLRDRAYEQYF. The DNA of the CDR3 is TGTGCCAGCAGCTCATTCCTCCGGGACAGGGCCTACGAGCAGTACTTC. This chain connects TRBV7-9 to TRBJ2-7, with 9 bases fitting TRBD1. With V trimmed by 4 bases and J by 2 bases, 9 bases remained unmatched. The CDR3 runs to 16 residues. CDR1 is SEHNR and CDR2 is FQNEAQ in the germline V gene (reference sequence).

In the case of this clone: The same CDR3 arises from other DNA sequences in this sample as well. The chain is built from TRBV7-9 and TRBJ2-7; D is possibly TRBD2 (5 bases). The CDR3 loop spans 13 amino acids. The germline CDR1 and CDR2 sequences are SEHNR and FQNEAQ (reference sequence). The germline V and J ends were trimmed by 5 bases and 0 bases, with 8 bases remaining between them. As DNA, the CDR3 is TGTGCCAGCAGCCCCGGGGACTCCTACGAGCAGTACTTC. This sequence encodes CASSPGDSYEQYF.

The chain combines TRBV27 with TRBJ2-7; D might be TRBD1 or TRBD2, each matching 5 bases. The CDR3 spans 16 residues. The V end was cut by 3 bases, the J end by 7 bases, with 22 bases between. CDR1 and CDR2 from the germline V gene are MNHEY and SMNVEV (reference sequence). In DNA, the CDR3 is TGTGCCAGCAGTTTTTCGGCCGGGGCTACTTTCCAAGAGCAGTACTTC. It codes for CASSFSAGATFQEQYF.

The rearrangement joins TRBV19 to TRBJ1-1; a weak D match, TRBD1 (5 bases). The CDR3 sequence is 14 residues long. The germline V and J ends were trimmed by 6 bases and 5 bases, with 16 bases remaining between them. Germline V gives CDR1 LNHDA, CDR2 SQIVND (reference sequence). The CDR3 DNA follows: TGTGCCAGTAGCACAGGAACTCCCCTTACTGAAGCTTTCTTT. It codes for CASSTGTPLTEAFF.

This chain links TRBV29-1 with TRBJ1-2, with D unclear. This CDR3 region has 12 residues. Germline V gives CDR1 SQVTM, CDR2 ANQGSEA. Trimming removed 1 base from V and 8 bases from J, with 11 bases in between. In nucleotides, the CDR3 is TGCAGCGTTGAAGTCATAGGGAGCGGCTACACCTTC. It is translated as CSVEVIGSGYTF.

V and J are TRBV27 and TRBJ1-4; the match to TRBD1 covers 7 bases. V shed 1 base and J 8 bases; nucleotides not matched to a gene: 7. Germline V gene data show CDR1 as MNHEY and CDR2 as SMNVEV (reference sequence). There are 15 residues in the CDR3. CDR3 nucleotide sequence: TGTGCCAGCAGTTTATGGGCAGGGGGGGAAGAAAAACTGTTTTTT. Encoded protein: CASSLWAGGEEKLFF.

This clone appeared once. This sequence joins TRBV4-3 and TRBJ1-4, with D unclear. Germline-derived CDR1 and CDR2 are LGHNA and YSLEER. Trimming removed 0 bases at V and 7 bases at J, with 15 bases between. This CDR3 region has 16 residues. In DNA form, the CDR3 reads TGCGCCAGCAGCCAAGATCAAGTGCGGAGCGGTGAAAAACTGTTTTTT. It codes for CASSQDQVRSGEKLFF.

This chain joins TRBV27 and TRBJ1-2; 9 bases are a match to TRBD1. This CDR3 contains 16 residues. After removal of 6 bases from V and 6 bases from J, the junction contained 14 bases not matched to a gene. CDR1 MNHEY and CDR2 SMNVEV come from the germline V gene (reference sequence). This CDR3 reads CASRHSPGTGKDGYTF. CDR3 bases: TGTGCCAGCAGGCACTCCCCCGGGACAGGGAAGGATGGCTACACCTTC.